What follows is one T cell receptor beta chain and its context. Building of the TCR beta libraries involved iRepertoire HTBI primers and Arm-PCR of CDR3 regions. TCRdb processed the multiplex PCR reads anew with MiXCR; each CDR3 protein has one entry. The sample holds about 500,000 distinct CDR3 sequences, about a sixth seen once. The data derive from a study of regulatory T cells in long-lasting Graves disease. As for time point: newly diagnosed GD, antithyroid drugs for less than 3 months. Researchers made the TCR library from RNA that was extracted from PBMCs. In each case, Graves' disease was diagnosed per American Thyroid Association guidelines. The sample also formed part of further work on T cells in Graves' hyperthyroidism and ophthalmopathy.

The source material was peripheral blood mononuclear cells (PBMCs), sampled at new diagnosis, from a patient treated with antithyroid drugs. This sequence originates from a man in his forties with Graves disease.

The CDR3 spells CSAREPGTGFNQPQHF. CDR3 nucleotides: TGCAGTGCTAGAGAACCCGGGACAGGGTTCAATCAGCCCCAGCATTTT. V usage is TRBV20-1 and J usage is TRBJ1-5; 9 positions match TRBD1. This CDR3 spans 16 amino acids. In germline, CDR1 is DFQATT, CDR2 SNEGSKA (reference sequence). With V trimmed by 0 bases and J by 3 bases, 6 bases remained unmatched.